This entry is about one T cell receptor beta chain. A few counts support this clone. Its antigen is unknown. Per-base quality was not reported, and no clone a single base away is much larger than it. Each donor gave one peripheral blood draw, roughly 0.11 L on average, collected into heparinised tubes. Naive, central memory, regulatory and stem cell-like memory CD4+ T cells were sorted on a BD FACSAria II using a panel including CD45RO, CCR7, CD25, CD127, CD95 and CD27. Every sorted population had a purity above 95%. PBMCs were isolated immediately by Lymphoprep density gradient centrifugation and stained directly without culture. So that batch effects would be minimized, each experiment stained and sorted samples in pairs, pairing one healthy donor with one patient. At the junction V is shortened by 7 bases and J by 2 bases, with 7 bases in between. The CDR3, cysteine through phenylalanine, is 12 amino acids long. The sequence is cut down to CDR3 DNA, 36 bases in frame from base 1. Taken from the germline V gene (reference sequence), the CDR1 and CDR2 loops are SEHNR and FQNEAQ.

The High Capacity cDNA Reverse Transcription Kit was used to reverse transcribe all of the isolated RNA, meaning that expressed TCRB transcripts were what got sequenced. Deep immunoSEQ sequencing was performed on naive, central memory and regulatory T cell samples, with an average of approximately 4 million total reads per sample. After sorted cells were lysed in RLT buffer, RNA was extracted with DNase-treated RNeasy Micro or Mini kits, with the choice depending on cell number. Each cell subset was processed on its own to prevent cross-contamination, while patient and healthy donor samples were processed together. TCRB sequences were amplified from cDNA with the immunoSEQ multiplex PCR, producing 87-bp fragments spanning the CDR3 region. Amplicons were sequenced on the Illumina HiSeq platform. The source study handled its data this way. PCR bias was corrected computationally using synthetic template baselines, and reads within Hamming distance 2 were collapsed, with unmergeable singletons discarded. Reads were aligned to IMGT to assign V, D and J genes, CDR3 length, and insertions or deletions at six rearrangement sites. Clonotype counts were normalized to sorted cell number within each subset before computing true diversity and Gini coefficients with the tcR R package. The overlap coefficient, calculated on TCRB nucleotide sequences, was used to quantify repertoire sharing. As a proxy for the pre-selection repertoire, out-of-frame TCRB sequences from naive cells were analyzed. As stored in TCRdb, this immuneACCESS dataset retains in-frame rearrangements with V and J assigned. A fraction of the clones does not appear; measured against another copy, unresolved V genes explain less than half of the discrepancy, and the remainder lacks a known reason. D and trimming come from the DNA, and the V and J calls and clone size come from that table. This sample gives a few hundred thousand clones in total; approximately 30% of them show up just once. 0.05% to 0.065% of the sample goes to the ten largest clones.

The data stem from a study of beta chain features in type 1 diabetes (dated by TCRdb to the late 2010s). The study in broad terms: Patients and healthy donors did not differ in mean age, gender distribution, total cell number or subset yield. A total of some 110 million sorted cells were examined across all samples, and the number of cells per subset was strongly correlated with RNA yield. In the study, recently diagnosed type 1 diabetes patients and matched healthy donors were compared on the TCRB repertoires of their sorted circulating CD4+ T cell subsets. Regulatory and stem cell-like memory subsets were obtained from only 8 patients and roughly eight healthy donors, while naive and central memory subsets were obtained from all 30 or so donors. Beyond this particular receptor, the publication reports: At VDJ recombination sites, type 1 diabetes patients had fewer insertions and more deleted nucleotides, which implies abnormalities in thymic rearrangement. Because cDNA was sequenced instead of genomic DNA, activated cells with high expression could be over-represented, although the groups did not differ in activation or CD3 levels. A moderate but significant shortening of TCRB CDR3 length was observed in type 1 diabetes patients in all four CD4+ subsets. Naive, central memory and regulatory TCRB repertoires appeared more similar among patients than among healthy donors. Shorter templates might be favored by PCR, yet because patient and control samples were amplified and corrected together, any such skew would affect both groups equally. Because small numbers of individuals were included in the HLA sub-analyses, any influence of HLA type on TCRB rearrangement was left unresolved.

The sequencing input was naive CD4+ T cells from blood. The cell subset or site label here, explained by the study, means: true naive CD4+ T cells. This clonotype was obtained from a man aged 18-30 years in good health. The chain is encoded by TRBV7-9 joined to TRBJ2-3; confidence is insufficient to name the D gene. The DNA sequence reads TGTGCCAGCACCAAAAACACAGATACGCAGTATTTT. Its protein product is CASTKNTDTQYF.